This TCR beta chain was sequenced in a study of blood T cells in healthy people across ages. Donors ranged from about 6 to 95 years old and were healthy Caucasians in Russia. Together with a sample-barcoded 5' primer, a J-beta primer mix was included in a second PCR lasting roughly 6 to 12 cycles. MiXCR was run by TCRdb on the 5' RACE reads, yielding one entry per CDR3 protein. The sample lists around 820,000 distinct CDR3 sequences; approximately 25% were seen once. The CDR3 consists of 16 residues. Germline CDR1 SGHTA, CDR2 FQGTGA. Trimming removed 2 bases at V and 3 bases at J, with 15 bases between. The sample also formed part of further work on T cells of mothers and their children. From that study: Per 15 ul, 1.5 ug of RNA was used, with all extracted RNA going into cDNA synthesis.

The V call is TRBV7-3, the J call TRBJ2-3; possibly TRBD2 for D (6 bases). The sequenced sample was blood. The receptor was isolated from a boy younger than 18 in good health. CDR3 DNA: TGTGCCAGCAGCTTAGGTTTGCGGGGCGGGACAGATACGCAGTATTTT. This gives the protein CASSLGLRGGTDTQYF.